This TCR beta chain was documented in a study of shared clonotypes between healthy human individuals. Study background: CD4 naive and memory got three plates each, CD8 naive two, CD8 memory one. Findings and limits, study-wide: Represented diversity, genetic and exposure-history alike, was limited by few donors. In the sorted subsets, rarefaction showed sequencing was incomplete despite large depth. Generation probabilities of non-shared clonotypes were lower (relative to those shared by all four donors).

The repertoire was sequenced with immunoSEQ multiplex PCR; TCRdb's copy has only in-frame clones and lacks some. The sample lists over a million clones, approximately 97% occurring once. The table lists this clone with a count of one. As yet, its antigen is unknown. Source material: naive CD4+ T cells sorted from blood. Documented subset: CD45RA+ positively selected. The sequence was obtained from a man aged 30 to 45 in good health.

The CDR3 bases are TGCGCCAGCAGCTTGGACCTAGCGGGGCTTCACAATGAGCAGTTCTTC. Encoded protein: CASSLDLAGLHNEQFF. The V gene is TRBV5-1, the J gene TRBJ2-1, with 9 bases fitting TRBD2. This CDR3 is 16 amino acids long. Germline-derived CDR1 and CDR2 are SGHRS and YFSETQ. Losses at the gene ends were 0 bases for V and 5 bases for J; bases not matched to a gene: 6.